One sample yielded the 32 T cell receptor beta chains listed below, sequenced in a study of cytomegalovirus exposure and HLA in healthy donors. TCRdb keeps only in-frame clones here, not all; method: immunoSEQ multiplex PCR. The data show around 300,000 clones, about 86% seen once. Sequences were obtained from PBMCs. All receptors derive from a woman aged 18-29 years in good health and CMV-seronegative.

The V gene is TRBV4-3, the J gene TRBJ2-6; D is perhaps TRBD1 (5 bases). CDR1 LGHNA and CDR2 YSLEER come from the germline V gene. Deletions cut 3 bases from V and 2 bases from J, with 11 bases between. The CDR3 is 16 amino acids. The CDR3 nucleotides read TGCGCCAGCAGCCAGGTCCCGACAGCTGGGGCCAACGTCCTGACTTTC. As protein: CASSQVPTAGANVLTF.

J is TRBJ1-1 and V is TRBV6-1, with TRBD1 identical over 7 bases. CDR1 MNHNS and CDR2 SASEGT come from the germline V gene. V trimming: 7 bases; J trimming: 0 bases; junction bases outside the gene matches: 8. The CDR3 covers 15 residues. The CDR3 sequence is CASTSTGPMNTEAFF. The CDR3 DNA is TGTGCCAGCACGTCGACAGGGCCCATGAACACTGAAGCTTTCTTT.

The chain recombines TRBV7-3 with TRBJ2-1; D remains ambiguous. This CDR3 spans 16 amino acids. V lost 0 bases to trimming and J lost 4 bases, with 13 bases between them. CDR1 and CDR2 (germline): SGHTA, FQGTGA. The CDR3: CASSLTRRRPYNEQFF. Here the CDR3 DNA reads TGTGCCAGCAGCTTAACCCGAAGGCGGCCTTACAATGAGCAGTTCTTC.

CDR3 bases: TGTGCCATCAGTGAGTCGAGGGGACAGCGGTTGTGGGAAAAACTGTTTTTT. It translates to CAISESRGQRLWEKLFF. The genes are TRBV10-3 and TRBJ1-4, with 7 bases aligning to TRBD1. The CDR3 loop spans 17 amino acids. The germline V gene has CDR1 ENHRY and CDR2 SYGVKD. The V gene end was trimmed by 0 bases and the J gene end by 8 bases; junction bases not matched to a gene: 12.

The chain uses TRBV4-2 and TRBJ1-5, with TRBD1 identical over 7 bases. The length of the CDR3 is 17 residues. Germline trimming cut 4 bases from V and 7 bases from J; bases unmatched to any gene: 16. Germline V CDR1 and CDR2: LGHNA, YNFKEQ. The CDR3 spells CASSPFPNRQGGQPQHF. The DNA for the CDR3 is TGTGCCAGCAGCCCCTTCCCAAATAGACAGGGAGGCCAGCCCCAGCATTTT.

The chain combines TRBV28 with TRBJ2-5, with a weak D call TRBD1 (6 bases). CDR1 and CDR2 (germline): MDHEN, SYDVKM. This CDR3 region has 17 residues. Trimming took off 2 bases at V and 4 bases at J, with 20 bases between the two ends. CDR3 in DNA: TGTGCCAGCAGTTTAAGGGACACCCTCTTGGGAGTAGAGACCCAGTACTTC. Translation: CASSLRDTLLGVETQYF.

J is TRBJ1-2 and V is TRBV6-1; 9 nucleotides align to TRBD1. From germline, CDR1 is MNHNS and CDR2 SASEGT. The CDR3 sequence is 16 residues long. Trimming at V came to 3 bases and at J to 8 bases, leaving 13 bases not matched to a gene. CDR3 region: CASSDKRDRGFQGYTF. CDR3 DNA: TGTGCCAGCAGTGATAAGCGAGACAGGGGGTTTCAAGGCTACACCTTC.

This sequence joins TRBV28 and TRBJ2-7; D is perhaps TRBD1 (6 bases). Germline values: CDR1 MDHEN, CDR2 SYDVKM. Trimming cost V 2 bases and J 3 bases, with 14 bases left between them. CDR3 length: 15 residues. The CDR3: CASSLGGGPLYEQYF. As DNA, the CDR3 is TGTGCCAGCAGTTTAGGTGGGGGCCCGCTCTACGAGCAGTACTTC.

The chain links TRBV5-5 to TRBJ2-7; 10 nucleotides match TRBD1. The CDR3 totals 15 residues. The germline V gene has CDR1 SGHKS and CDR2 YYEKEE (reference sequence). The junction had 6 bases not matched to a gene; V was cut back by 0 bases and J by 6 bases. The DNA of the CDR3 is TGTGCCAGCAGCTTGGTGGAGACAGGGGGCTCCGAGCAGTACTTC. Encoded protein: CASSLVETGGSEQYF.

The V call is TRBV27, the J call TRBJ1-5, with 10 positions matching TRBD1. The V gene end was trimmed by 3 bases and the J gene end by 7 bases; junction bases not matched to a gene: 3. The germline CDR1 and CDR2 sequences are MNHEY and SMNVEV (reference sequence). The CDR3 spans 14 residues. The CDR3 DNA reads TGTGCCAGCAGTTTCTTGACAGGGGGCCAGCCCCAGCATTTT. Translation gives CASSFLTGGQPQHF.

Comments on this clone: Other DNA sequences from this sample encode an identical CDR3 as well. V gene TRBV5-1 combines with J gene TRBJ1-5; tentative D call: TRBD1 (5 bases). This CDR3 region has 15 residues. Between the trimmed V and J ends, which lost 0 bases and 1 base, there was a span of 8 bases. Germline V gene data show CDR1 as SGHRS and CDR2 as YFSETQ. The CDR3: CASSLAGESNQPQHF. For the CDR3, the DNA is TGCGCCAGCAGCTTGGCGGGGGAGAGCAATCAGCCCCAGCATTTT.

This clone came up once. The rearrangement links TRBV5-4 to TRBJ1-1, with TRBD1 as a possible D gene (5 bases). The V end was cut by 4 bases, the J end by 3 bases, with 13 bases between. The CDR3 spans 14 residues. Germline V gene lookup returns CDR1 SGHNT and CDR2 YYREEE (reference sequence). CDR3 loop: CASSPQGKDTEAFF. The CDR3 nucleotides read TGTGCCAGCAGCCCCCAGGGTAAGGACACTGAAGCTTTCTTT.

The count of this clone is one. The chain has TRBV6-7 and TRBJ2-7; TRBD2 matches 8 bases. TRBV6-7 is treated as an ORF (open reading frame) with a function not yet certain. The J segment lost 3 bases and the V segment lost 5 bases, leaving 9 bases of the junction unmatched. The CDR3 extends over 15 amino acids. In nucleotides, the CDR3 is TGTGCCAGCAGTCAAGGACTAGCCGAAGACTACGAGCAGTACTTC. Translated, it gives CASSQGLAEDYEQYF.

The DNA of the CDR3 is TGCGCCAGCAGTGAGGCGGCGGGAGTTGCAGAAGAGCAGTACTTC. It yields the protein CASSEAAGVAEEQYF. The rearrangement uses TRBV10-1 and TRBJ2-7; 7 nucleotides line up with TRBD2. V dropped 2 bases and J dropped 7; count of bases not matched to a gene: 11. The CDR3 length is 15 residues. Germline loops: CDR1 WNHNN, CDR2 SYGVQD (reference sequence).

CDR3 bases: TGTGCCAGCAGTTACGAAGGCAGGGCTGGAAACACCATATATTTT. It codes for CASSYEGRAGNTIYF. This chain uses TRBV6-5 with TRBJ1-3; possibly TRBD1 for D (5 bases). Germline CDR1 reads MNHEY; CDR2 reads SVGAGI. The CDR3 length is 15 residues. V was cut by 2 bases and J by 2 bases, with 10 bases left in between.

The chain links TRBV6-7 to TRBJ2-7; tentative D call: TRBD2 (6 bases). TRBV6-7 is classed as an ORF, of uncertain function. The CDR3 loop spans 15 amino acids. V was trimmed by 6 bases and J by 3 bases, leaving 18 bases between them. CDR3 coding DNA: TGTGCCAGCAGGGATAGCGGAGCCCGGCACTACGAGCAGTACTTC. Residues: CASRDSGARHYEQYF.

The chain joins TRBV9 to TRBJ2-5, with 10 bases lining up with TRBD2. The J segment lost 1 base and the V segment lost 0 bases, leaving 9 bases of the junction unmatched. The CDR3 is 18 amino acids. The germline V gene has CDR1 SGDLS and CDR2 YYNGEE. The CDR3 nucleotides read TGTGCCAGCAGCGTAGGTTCTAGCGGGGGCGCCTCCCAAGAGACCCAGTACTTC. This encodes CASSVGSSGGASQETQYF.

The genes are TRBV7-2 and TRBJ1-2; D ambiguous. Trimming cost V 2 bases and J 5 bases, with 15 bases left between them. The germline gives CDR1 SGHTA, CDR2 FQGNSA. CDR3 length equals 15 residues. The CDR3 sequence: CASSLNGDERYGYTF. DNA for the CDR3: TGTGCCAGCAGCTTAAACGGGGATGAACGATATGGCTACACCTTC. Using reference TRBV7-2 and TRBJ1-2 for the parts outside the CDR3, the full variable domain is GAGVSQSPSNKVTEKGKDVELRCDPISGHTALYWYRQSLGQGLEFLIYFQGNSAPDKSGLPSDRFSAERTGGSVSTLTIQRTQQEDSAVYLCASSLNGDERYGYTFGSGTRLTVV.

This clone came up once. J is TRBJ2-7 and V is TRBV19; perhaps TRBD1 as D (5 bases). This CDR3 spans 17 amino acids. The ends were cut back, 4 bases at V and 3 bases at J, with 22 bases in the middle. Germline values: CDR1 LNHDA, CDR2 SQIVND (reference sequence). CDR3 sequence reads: CASSKGIPGQRFYEQYF. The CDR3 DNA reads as TGTGCCAGTAGTAAGGGAATTCCTGGACAAAGGTTCTACGAGCAGTACTTC.

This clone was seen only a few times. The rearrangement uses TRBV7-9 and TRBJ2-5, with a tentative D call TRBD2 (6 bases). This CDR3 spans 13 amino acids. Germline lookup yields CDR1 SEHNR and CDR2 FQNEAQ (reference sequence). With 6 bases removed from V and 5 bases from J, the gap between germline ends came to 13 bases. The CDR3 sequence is CASSKAGSETQYF. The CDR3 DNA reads TGTGCCAGCAGTAAGGCGGGATCGGAGACCCAGTACTTC.

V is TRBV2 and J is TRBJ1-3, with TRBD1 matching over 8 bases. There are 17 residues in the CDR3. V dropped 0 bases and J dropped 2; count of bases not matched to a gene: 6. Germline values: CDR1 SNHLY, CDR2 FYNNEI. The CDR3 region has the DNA TGTGCCAGCAGTGAAGCCAGGATCAGGGGGCCTGGAAACACCATATATTTT. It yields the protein CASSEARIRGPGNTIYF.

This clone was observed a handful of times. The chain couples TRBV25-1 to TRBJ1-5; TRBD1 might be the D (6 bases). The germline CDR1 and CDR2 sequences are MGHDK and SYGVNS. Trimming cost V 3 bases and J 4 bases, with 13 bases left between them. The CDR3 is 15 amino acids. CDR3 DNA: TGTGCCAGCAGTGAGAGTGAGGGGGTGAATCAGCCCCAGCATTTT. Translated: CASSESEGVNQPQHF.

CDR3 sequence reads: CASMTGAYTEAFF. The CDR3 DNA reads as TGTGCCAGCATGACAGGGGCCTACACTGAAGCTTTCTTT. The V call is TRBV2, the J call TRBJ1-1; 8 bases agree with TRBD1. The CDR3 spans 13 residues. V shed 7 bases, J shed 3 bases, and the junction held 4 bases outside the gene matches. Per the germline V gene, CDR1 is SNHLY and CDR2 is FYNNEI.

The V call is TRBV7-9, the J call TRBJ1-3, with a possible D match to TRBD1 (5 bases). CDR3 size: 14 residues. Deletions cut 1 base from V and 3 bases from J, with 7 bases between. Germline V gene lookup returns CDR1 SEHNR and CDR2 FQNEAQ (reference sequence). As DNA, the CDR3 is TGTGCCAGCAGCTTAGTGGGGGGTGGAAACACCATATATTTT. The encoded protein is CASSLVGGGNTIYF.

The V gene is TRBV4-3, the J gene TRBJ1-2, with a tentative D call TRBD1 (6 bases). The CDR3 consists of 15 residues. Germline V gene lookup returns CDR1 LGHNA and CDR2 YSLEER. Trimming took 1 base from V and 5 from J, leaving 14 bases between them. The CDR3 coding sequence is TGCGCCAGCAGCCAAGGCCCCCGGACAGAGTATGGCTACACCTTC. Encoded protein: CASSQGPRTEYGYTF.

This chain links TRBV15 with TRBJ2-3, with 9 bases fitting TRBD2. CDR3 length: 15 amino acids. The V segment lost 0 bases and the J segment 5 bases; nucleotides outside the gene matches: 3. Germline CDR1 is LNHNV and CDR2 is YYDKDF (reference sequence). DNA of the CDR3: TGTGCCACCAGCAGAGAACTAGCGGGTTTAGATACGCAGTATTTT. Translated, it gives CATSRELAGLDTQYF.

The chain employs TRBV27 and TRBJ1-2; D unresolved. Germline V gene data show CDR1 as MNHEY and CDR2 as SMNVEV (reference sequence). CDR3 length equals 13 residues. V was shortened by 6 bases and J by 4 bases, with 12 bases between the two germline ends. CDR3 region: CASRNSLSYGYTF. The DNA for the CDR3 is TGTGCCAGCAGAAACAGTCTCAGCTATGGCTACACCTTC.

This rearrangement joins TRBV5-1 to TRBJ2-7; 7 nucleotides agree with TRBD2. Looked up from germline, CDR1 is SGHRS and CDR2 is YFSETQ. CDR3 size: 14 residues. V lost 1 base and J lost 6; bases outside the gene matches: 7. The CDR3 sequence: CASSLPGLTSEQYF. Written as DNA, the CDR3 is TGCGCCAGCAGCTTGCCGGGACTAACTTCCGAGCAGTACTTC.

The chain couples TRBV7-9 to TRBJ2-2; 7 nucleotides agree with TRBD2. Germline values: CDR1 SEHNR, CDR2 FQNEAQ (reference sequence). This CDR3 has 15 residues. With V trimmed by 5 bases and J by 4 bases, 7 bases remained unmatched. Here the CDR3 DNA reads TGTGCCAGCAGCCCAAGCGGGACCTCCACCGGGGAGCTGTTTTTT. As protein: CASSPSGTSTGELFF.

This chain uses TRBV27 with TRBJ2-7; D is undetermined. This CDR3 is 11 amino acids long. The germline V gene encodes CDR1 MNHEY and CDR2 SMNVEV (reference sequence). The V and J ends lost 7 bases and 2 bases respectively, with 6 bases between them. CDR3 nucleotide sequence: TGTGCCAGCAAGCTTACCTACGAGCAGTACTTC. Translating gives CASKLTYEQYF.

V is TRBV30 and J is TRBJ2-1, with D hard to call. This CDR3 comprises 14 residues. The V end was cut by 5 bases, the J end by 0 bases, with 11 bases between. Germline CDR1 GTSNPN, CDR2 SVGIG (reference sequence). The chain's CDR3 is CAWAPLSSYNEQFF. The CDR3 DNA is TGTGCCTGGGCCCCCCTAAGCTCCTACAATGAGCAGTTCTTC.

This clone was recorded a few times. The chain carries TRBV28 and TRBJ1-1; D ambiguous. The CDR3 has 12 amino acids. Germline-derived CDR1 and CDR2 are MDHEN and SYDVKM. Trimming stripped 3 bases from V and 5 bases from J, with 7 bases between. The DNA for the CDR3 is TGTGCCAGCAGTTTGCTCAGGACTGAAGCTTTCTTT. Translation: CASSLLRTEAFF.